The clone carrying this TCR beta chain showed up just a few times. Germline CDR1 reads MNHNS; CDR2 reads SASEGT. The CDR3 has 15 amino acids. This record belongs to a study of graft-versus-host responses after intestinal transplantation. Some clones are missing from TCRdb's copy, which holds only in-frame ones; the method was immunoSEQ multiplex PCR. The sample includes approximately 14,000 clones, about 93% of them seen just once. The chain is built from TRBV6-1 and TRBJ2-7, with TRBD2 matching over 10 bases. The TCR originated in a human patient who received an intestinal transplant, so some T cells may come from the graft donor. This specimen was PBMCs, taken 9 days after transplant. The CDR3 bases are TGTGCGGGTGGGCTAGCGGGAGCCCCCTCCTACGAGCAGTACTTC. It translates to CAGGLAGAPSYEQYF.